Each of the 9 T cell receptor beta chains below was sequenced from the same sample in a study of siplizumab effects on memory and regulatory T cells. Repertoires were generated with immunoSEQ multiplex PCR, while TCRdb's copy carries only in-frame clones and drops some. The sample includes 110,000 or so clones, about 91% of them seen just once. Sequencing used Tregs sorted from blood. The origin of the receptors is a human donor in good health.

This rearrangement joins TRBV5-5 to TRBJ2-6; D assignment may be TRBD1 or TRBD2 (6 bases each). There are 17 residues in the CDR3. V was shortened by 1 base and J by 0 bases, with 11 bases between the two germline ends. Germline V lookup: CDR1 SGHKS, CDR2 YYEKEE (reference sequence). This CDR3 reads CASSLTGANSGANVLTF. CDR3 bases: TGTGCCAGCAGCTTGACGGGGGCGAACTCTGGGGCCAACGTCCTGACTTTC.

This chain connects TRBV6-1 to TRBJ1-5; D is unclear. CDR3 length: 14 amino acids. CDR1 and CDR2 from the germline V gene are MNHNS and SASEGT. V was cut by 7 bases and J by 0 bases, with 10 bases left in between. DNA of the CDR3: TGTGCCAGCATCCTAGAAAATAGCAATCAGCCCCAGCATTTT. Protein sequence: CASILENSNQPQHF.

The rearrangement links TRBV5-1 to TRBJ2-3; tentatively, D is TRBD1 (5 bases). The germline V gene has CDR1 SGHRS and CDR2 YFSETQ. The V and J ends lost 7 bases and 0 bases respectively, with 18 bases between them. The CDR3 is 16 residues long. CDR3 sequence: CASRRTTGPSTDTQYF. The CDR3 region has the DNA TGCGCCAGCCGCCGGACCACAGGCCCGAGCACAGATACGCAGTATTTT.

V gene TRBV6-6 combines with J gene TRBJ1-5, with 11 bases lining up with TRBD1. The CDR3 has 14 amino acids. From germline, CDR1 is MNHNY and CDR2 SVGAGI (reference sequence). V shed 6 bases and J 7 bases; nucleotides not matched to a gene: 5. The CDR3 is CASSKDRGHQPQHF. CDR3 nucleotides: TGTGCCAGCAGCAAGGACAGGGGGCACCAGCCCCAGCATTTT.

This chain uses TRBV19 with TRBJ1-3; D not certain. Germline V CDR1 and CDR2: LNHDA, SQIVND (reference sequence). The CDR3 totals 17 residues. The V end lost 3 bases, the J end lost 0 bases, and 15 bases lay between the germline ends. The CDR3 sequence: CASSIGGRTSSGNTIYF. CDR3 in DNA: TGTGCCAGTAGTATTGGAGGCAGGACTAGCTCTGGAAACACCATATATTTT.

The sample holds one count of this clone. The CDR3 region is CASSLDGTSGREEQFF. DNA for the CDR3: TGTGCCAGCAGCTTAGATGGGACTAGCGGGAGGGAAGAGCAGTTCTTC. The rearrangement links TRBV11-3 to TRBJ2-1; 16 nucleotides align to TRBD2. V gave up 0 bases and J gave up 10 bases; unmatched junction bases: 3. The CDR3 is 16 residues long. Germline V lookup: CDR1 SGHNT, CDR2 YENEEA.

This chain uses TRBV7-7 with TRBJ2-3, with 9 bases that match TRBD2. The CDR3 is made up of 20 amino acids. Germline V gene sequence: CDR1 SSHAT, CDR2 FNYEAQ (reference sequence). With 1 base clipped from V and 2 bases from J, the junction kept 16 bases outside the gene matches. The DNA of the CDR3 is TGTGCCAGCAGCTTAGTTTGGGCTAGCGGGAAATGGCATAACACAGATACGCAGTATTTT. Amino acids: CASSLVWASGKWHNTDTQYF.

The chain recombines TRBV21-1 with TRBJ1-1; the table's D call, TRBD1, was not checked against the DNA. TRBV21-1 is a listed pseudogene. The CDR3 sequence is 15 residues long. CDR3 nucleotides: TGTGCCAGCAGCAAAGCGGACAGCCTGAACACTGAAGCTTTCTTT. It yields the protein CASSKADSLNTEAFF.

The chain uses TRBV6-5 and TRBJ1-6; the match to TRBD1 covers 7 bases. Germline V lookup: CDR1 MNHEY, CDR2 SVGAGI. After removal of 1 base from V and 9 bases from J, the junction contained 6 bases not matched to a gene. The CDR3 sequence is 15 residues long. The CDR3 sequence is CASSYLRQGGSPLHF. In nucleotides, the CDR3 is TGTGCCAGCAGTTACTTAAGACAGGGTGGTTCACCCCTCCACTTT.